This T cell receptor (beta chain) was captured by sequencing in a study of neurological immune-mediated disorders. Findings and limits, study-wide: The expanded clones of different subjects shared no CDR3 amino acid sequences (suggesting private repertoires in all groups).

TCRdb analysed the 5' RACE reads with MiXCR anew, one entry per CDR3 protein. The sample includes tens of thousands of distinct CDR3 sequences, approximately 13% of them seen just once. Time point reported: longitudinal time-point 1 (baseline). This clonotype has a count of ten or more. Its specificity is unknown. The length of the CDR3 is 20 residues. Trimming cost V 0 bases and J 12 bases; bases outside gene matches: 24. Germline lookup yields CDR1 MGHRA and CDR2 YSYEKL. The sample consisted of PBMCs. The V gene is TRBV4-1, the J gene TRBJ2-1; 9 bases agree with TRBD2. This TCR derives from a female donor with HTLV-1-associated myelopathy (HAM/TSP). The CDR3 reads CASSQDKSAGGLGSRAGQFF. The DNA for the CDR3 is TGCGCCAGCAGCCAAGATAAGTCGGCGGGGGGGCTAGGGTCTAGAGCTGGGCAGTTCTTC.